Listed here is a single T cell receptor (beta chain). V lost 5 bases, J lost 0 bases, and 13 bases lay in between. CDR1 and CDR2 from the germline V gene are SGHRS and YFSETQ. The CDR3 length is 15 residues. The time point was: pre-sensitization, week 0. Treatment of the sample: therapeutic diphenylcyclopropenone sensitization with weekly scalp DPC. Donors were 18 to 70-year-old alopecia patients suitable for DPC. This record belongs to a study of human T cells and chemical hapten exposure. TCRdb reprocessed the RACE reads via MiXCR and lists one record per CDR3 protein. Here the sample spans a few hundred thousand distinct CDR3 sequences, over 5% being singletons.

The sample was whole blood, taken in connection with sensitization to the hapten diphenylcyclopropenone (DPC). The sequence derives from a woman aged 18-29 years with alopecia areata. Some clones in this sample may be carry-over from other donors' samples. The rearrangement joins TRBV5-1 to TRBJ2-3; D not resolved. CDR3 residues: CASSLGYTSTDTQYF. CDR3 in DNA: TGCGCCAGCAGTCTCGGGTATACTAGCACAGATACGCAGTATTTT. Based on the CDR3 plus reference TRBV5-1 and TRBJ2-3, the full variable domain is KAGVTQTPRYLIKTRGQQVTLSCSPISGHRSVSWYQQTPGQGLQFLFEYFSETQRNKGNFPGRFSGRQFSNSRSEMNVSTLELGDSALYLCASSLGYTSTDTQYFGPGTRLTVL.